These T cell receptor beta chains were read from a single sample in a study of chemoradiotherapy in HPV16-positive cancers. Some clones are missing from TCRdb's copy, which holds only in-frame ones; the method was immunoSEQ multiplex PCR. The sample has about 2,800 clones, 79% seen once; the top ten hold approximately 10%. The sample here was tumor tissue, taken from a patient who underwent chemoradiotherapy. All receptors derive from a human donor with HPV-associated anogenital cancer. Each CDR3 is given with its conserved first and last residue. The order of the fields is clone size, J gene, V gene, D gene, CDR3 protein, CDR3 DNA. A D gene is named only where the DNA matches it firmly. Clone size is shown for a subset of rows, as once, few, many or a class of expanded clone.

NA TRBJ2-3 TRBV27 TRBD2 CASSLAGLAGGLGGTQYF TGTGCCAGCAGTTTAGCAGGACTAGCGGGAGGACTCGGGGGTACGCAGTATTTT
NA TRBJ1-1 TRBV6-4 TRBD1 CASSDRDRTPLAEEGDLAFF TGTGCCAGCAGTGACAGGGACAGGACCCCTTTAGCCGAAGAGGGGGACTTGGCTTTCTTT
NA TRBJ2-3 TRBV5-8 TRBD1 CASSSHRGATNTQYF TGTGCCAGCAGCTCCCACAGGGGGGCCACAAATACGCAGTATTTT
NA TRBJ2-3 TRBV11-2 NA CASSLTARTFTDTQYF TGTGCCAGCAGCCTTACCGCTCGGACTTTCACAGATACGCAGTATTTT
few TRBJ2-7 TRBV7-9 NA CASSRLGAGFPYEQYF TGTGCCAGCAGCCGCCTCGGGGCGGGGTTTCCCTACGAGCAGTACTTC
NA TRBJ1-1 TRBV19 NA CASSTHRNEAFF TGTGCCAGTAGTACCCACAGAAACGAAGCTTTCTTT
NA TRBJ2-2 TRBV4-2 NA CASSQAGWQGMGGELFF TGTGCCAGCAGCCAAGCGGGATGGCAGGGAATGGGCGGGGAGCTGTTTTTT
NA TRBJ1-1 TRBV6-1 NA CASSEGQDEAFF TGTGCCAGCAGTGAAGGGCAGGATGAAGCTTTCTTT
large TRBJ1-3 TRBV30 NA CAWSPGHAFLSGNTIYF TGTGCCTGGAGTCCTGGACACGCTTTCCTCTCTGGAAACACCATATATTTT
few TRBJ2-7 TRBV19 TRBD2 CASSRGTSGISYEQYF TGTGCCAGTAGTAGAGGGACTAGCGGGATCTCCTACGAGCAGTACTTC
NA TRBJ2-3 TRBV6-1 TRBD2 CASSEAGGGADTQYF TGTGCCAGCAGTGAAGCTGGCGGGGGGGCAGATACGCAGTATTTT
few TRBJ2-7 TRBV2 NA CAGRRPGYEQYF TGTGCCGGACGCCGTCCCGGCTACGAGCAGTACTTC
NA TRBJ1-3 TRBV15 TRBD1 CATSRDRWTGKRENTIYF TGTGCCACCAGCAGAGATCGCTGGACAGGGAAGAGAGAAAACACCATATATTTT
NA TRBJ1-2 TRBV29-1 NA CSAGGSGSSNYGYTF TGCAGCGCTGGGGGTTCAGGGTCCTCTAACTATGGCTACACCTTC
NA TRBJ1-5 TRBV13 NA CASSLAGDGNQPQHF TGTGCCAGCAGCTTAGCCGGGGATGGGAATCAGCCCCAGCATTTT
once TRBJ1-3 TRBV11-3 TRBD1 CASGPGQLNTIYF TGTGCCAGCGGACCGGGACAGTTAAACACCATATATTTT
once TRBJ1-5 TRBV10-3 NA CATAKFSGGNQPQHF TGTGCCACCGCCAAGTTTTCTGGAGGCAATCAGCCCCAGCATTTT